This T cell receptor (beta chain) derives from a study of blood T cell repertoires in COVID-19. Study in general: From T cells, B-cell-depleted T cells, or PBMCs came the material, which was cDNA or gDNA.

The CDR3 sequence is 16 residues long. Unmatched junction bases numbered 8, after V lost 2 bases and J lost 6 bases. The germline V gene has CDR1 SNHLY and CDR2 FYNNEI. Original handling: Reference gene primer amplification gave estimated nucleated cell counts. The method was immunoSEQ multiplex PCR; TCRdb's version includes in-frame clones alone and lacks a portion of them. That table furnishes V, J and clone size, whereas the DNA furnished D and trimming. This sample has more than 50,000 clones, with roughly 90% found just once. The sample consisted of peripheral blood. The clonotype originates from a human donor in a cohort sampled during active COVID-19. This chain connects TRBV2 to TRBJ2-1; 9 bases agree with TRBD2. The CDR3 protein is CASSERAGGRFNEQFF. Here the CDR3 DNA reads TGTGCCAGCAGTGAAAGGGCGGGGGGGCGGTTCAATGAGCAGTTCTTC.